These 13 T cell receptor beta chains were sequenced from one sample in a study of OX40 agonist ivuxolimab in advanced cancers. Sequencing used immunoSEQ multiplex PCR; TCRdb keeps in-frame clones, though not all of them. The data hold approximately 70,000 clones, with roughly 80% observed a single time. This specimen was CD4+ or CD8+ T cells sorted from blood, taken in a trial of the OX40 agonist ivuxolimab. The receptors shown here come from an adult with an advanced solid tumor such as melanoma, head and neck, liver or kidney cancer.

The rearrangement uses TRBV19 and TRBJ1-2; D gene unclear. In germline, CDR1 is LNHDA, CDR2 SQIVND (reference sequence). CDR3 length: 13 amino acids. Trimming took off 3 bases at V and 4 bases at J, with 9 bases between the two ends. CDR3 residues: CASSIDTVYGYTF. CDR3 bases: TGTGCCAGTAGTATTGATACGGTCTATGGCTACACCTTC.

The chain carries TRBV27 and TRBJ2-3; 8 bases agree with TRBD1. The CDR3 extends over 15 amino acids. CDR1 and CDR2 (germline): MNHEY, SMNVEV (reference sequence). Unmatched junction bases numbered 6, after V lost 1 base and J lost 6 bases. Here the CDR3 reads CASSLYSRQGDTQYF. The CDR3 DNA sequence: TGTGCCAGCAGTTTATACTCCCGACAGGGGGATACGCAGTATTTT.

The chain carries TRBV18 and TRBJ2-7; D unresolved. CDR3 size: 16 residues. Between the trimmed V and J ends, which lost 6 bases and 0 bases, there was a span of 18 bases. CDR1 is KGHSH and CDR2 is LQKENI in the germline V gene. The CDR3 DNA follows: TGTGCCAGCTCCTCCTTTGCTAGTCAGAGCTCCTACGAGCAGTACTTC. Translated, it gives CASSSFASQSSYEQYF.

The CDR3 is CASSFLGGSTDTQYF. DNA of the CDR3: TGCGCCAGCAGCTTCCTGGGGGGTTCCACAGATACGCAGTATTTT. The genes are TRBV5-1 and TRBJ2-3; a possible D gene is TRBD2 (6 bases). There are 15 residues in the CDR3. Germline V CDR1 and CDR2: SGHRS, YFSETQ. With 2 bases removed from V and 2 bases from J, the gap between germline ends came to 12 bases.

The CDR3 DNA is TGCGCCAGCAGTGATTCGGCAGGGCAATTTAGCGGCTACACCTTC. It specifies CASSDSAGQFSGYTF. The V gene is TRBV10-2, the J gene TRBJ1-2; perhaps TRBD1 as D (5 bases). The CDR3 sequence is 15 residues long. The V end was cut by 3 bases, the J end by 8 bases, with 19 bases between. The germline V gene encodes CDR1 WSHSY and CDR2 SAAADI.

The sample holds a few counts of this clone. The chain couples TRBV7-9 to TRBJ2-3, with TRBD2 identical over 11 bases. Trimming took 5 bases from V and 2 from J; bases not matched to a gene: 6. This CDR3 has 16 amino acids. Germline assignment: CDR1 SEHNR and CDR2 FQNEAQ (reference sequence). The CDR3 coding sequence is TGTGCCAGCAGCCTCTTAGCGGGAGGGTTCACAGATACGCAGTATTTT. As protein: CASSLLAGGFTDTQYF.

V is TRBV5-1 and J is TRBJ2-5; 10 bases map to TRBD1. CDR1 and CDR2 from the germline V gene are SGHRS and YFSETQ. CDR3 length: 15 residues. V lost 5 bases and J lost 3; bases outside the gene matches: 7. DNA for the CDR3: TGCGCCAGCAGTAGACGGACAGGGGGGAAAGAGACCCAGTACTTC. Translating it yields CASSRRTGGKETQYF.

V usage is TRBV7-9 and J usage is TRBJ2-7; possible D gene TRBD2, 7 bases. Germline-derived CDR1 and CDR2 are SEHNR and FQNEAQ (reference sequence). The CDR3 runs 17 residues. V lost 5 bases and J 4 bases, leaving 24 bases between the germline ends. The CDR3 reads CASSPLGEGGHPYEQYV. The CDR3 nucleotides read TGTGCCAGCAGCCCTCTAGGGGAGGGGGGACACCCTTACGAGCAGTACGTC.

The CDR3 here is CASSLARTEAFF. The DNA for the CDR3 is TGTGCCAGCAGTTTGGCGAGGACTGAAGCTTTCTTT. V gene TRBV28 combines with J gene TRBJ1-1; no definite D call. CDR1 is MDHEN, CDR2 SYDVKM, per germline. Trimming pared 3 bases from V and 5 bases from J, leaving 7 bases between. The CDR3 runs 12 residues.

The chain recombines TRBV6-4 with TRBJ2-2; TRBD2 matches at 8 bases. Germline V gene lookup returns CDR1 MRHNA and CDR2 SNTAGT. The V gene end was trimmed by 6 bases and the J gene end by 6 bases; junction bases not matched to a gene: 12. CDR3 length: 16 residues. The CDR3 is CASSPVGTRAAGELFF. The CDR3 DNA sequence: TGTGCCAGCAGCCCGGTCGGGACTAGAGCCGCCGGGGAGCTGTTTTTT.

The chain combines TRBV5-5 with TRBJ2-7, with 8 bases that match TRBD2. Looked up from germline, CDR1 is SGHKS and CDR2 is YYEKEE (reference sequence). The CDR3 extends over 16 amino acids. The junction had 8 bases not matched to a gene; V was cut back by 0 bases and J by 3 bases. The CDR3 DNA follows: TGTGCCAGCAGCTTGGGACTAGCGTCATCTTTCTACGAGCAGTACGTC. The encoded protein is CASSLGLASSFYEQYV.

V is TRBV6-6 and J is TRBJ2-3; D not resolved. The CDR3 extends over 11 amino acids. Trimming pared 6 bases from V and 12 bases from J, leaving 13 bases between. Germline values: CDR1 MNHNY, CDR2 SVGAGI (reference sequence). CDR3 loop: CASSLPGPQYF. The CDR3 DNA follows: TGTGCCAGCAGCCTACCGGGCCCTCAGTATTTT.

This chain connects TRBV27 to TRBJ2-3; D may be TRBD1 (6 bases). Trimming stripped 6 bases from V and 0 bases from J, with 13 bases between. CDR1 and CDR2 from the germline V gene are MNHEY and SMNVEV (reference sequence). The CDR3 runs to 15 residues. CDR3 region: CASRYRVTSTDTQYF. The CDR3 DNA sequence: TGTGCCAGCAGGTACAGGGTCACTAGCACAGATACGCAGTATTTT.